Listed here is a single T cell receptor beta chain. Measured with immunoSEQ multiplex PCR; TCRdb has only the in-frame clones, and not every one. Of approximately 58,000 clones in the sample, around 90% were seen once. In germline, CDR1 is SGHTA, CDR2 FQGNSA. Trimming left V 1 base short and J 5 bases short, with 14 bases between. The CDR3 spans 16 residues. The data originate from a study of T cell changes during pregnancy in multiple sclerosis. V and J are TRBV7-2 and TRBJ2-2; D is unresolved. The source was peripheral blood, collected in the second trimester of pregnancy. This TCR derives from a female donor with multiple sclerosis, enrolled in a pregnancy study. CDR3 loop: CASSLEARAETGELFF. The CDR3 bases are TGTGCCAGCAGCTTAGAAGCGAGAGCAGAAACCGGGGAGCTGTTTTTT.